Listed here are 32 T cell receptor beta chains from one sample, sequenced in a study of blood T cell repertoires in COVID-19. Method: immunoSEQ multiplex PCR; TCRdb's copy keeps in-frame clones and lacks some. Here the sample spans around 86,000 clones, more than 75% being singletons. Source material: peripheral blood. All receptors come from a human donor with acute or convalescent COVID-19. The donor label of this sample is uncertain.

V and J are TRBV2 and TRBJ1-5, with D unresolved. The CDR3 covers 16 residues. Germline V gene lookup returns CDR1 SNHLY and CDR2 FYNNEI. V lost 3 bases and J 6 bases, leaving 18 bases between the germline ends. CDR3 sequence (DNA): TGTGCCAGCAGTGAGGAGGAGATCGCGAATGCTCAGCCCCAGCATTTT. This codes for CASSEEEIANAQPQHF.

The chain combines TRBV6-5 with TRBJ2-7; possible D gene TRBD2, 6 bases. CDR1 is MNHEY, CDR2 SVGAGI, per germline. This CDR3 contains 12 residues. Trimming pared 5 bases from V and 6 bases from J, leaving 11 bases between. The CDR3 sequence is CASSMRDSEQYF. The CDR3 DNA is TGTGCCAGCAGTATGAGGGACTCCGAGCAGTACTTC.

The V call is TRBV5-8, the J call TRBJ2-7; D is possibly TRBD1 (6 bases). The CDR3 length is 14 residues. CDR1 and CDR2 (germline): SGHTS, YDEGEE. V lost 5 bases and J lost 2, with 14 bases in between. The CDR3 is CASRPGQFPYEQYF. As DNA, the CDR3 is TGTGCCAGCAGACCCGGACAGTTTCCCTACGAGCAGTACTTC.

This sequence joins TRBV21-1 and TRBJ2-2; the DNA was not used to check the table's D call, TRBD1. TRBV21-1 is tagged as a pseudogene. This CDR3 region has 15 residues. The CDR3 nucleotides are TGTGCCAGCAGCCCCGGGACAGGGGACCACCGGGGAGCTGTTTTT. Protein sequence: CASSPGTGDHRGAVF.

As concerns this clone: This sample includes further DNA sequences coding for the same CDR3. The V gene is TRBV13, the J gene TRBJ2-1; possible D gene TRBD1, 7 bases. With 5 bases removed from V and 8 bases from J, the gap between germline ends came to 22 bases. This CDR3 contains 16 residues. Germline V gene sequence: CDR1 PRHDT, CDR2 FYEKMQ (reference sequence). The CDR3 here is CASSPRGRGEVDEQFF. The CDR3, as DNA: TGTGCCAGCAGCCCCCGGGGCAGGGGGGAGGTCGATGAGCAGTTCTTC. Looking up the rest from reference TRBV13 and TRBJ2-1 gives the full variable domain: AAGVIQSPRHLIKEKRETATLKCYPIPRHDTVYWYQQGPGQDPQFLISFYEKMQSDKGSIPDRFSAQQFSDYHSELNMSSLELGDSALYFCASSPRGRGEVDEQFFGPGTRLTVL.

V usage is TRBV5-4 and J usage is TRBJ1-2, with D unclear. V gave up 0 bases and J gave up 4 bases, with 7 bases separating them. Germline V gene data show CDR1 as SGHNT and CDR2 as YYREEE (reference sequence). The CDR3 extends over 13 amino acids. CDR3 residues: CASSLEQTYGYTF. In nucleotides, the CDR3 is TGTGCCAGCAGCTTGGAACAAACCTATGGCTACACCTTC.

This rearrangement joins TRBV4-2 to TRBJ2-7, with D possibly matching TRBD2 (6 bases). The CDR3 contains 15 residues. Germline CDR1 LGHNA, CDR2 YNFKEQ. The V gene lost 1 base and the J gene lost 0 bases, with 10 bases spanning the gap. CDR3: CASSQAASASYEQYF. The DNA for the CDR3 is TGTGCCAGCAGCCAAGCGGCTAGCGCCTCCTACGAGCAGTACTTC.

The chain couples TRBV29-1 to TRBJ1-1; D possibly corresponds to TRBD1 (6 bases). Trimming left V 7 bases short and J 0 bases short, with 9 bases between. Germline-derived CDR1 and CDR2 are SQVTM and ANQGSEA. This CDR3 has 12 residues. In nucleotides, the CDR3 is TGCAGCGGCACAGGGCTGAACACTGAAGCTTTCTTT. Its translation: CSGTGLNTEAFF. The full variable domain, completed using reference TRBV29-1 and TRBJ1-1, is SAVISQKPSRDICQRGTSLTIQCQVDSQVTMMFWYRQQPGQSLTLIATANQGSEATYESGFVIDKFPISRPNLTFSTLTVSNMSPEDSSIYLCSGTGLNTEAFFGQGTRLTVV.

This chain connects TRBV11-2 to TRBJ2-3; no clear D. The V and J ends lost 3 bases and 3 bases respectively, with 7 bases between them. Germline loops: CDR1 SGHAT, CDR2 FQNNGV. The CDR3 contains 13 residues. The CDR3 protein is CASSFGSTDTQYF. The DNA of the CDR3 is TGTGCCAGCAGCTTTGGCAGTACAGATACGCAGTATTTT.

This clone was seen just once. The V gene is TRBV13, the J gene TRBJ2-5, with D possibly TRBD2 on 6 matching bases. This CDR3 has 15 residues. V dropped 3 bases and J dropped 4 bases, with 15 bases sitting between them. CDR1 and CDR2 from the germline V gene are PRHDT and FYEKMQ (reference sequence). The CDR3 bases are TGTGCCAGCAGCTTTGGAGGGGCGTCTGGAGAGACCCAGTACTTC. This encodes CASSFGGASGETQYF.

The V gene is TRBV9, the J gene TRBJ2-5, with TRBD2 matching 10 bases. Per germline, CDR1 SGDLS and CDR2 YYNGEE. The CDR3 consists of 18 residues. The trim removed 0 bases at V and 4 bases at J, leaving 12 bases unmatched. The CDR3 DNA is TGTGCCAGCAGCGTAGGAAGCGGGGGGGCATTTCTAGTAGAGACCCAGTACTTC. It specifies CASSVGSGGAFLVETQYF. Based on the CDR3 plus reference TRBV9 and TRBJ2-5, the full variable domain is DSGVTQTPKHLITATGQRVTLRCSPRSGDLSVYWYQQSLDQGLQFLIQYYNGEERAKGNILERFSAQQFPDLHSELNLSSLELGDSALYFCASSVGSGGAFLVETQYFGPGTRLLVL.

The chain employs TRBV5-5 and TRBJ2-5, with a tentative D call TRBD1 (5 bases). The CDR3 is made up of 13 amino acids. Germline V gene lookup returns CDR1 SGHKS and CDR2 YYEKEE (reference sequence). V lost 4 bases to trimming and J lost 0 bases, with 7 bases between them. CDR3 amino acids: CASSVTDQETQYF. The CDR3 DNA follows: TGTGCCAGCAGCGTGACAGACCAAGAGACCCAGTACTTC.

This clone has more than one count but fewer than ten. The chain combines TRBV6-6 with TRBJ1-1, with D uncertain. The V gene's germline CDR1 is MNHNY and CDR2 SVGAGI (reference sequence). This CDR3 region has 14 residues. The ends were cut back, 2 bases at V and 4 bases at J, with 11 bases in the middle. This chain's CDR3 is CASSYHIVVTEAFF. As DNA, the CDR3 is TGTGCCAGCAGTTACCACATCGTCGTCACTGAAGCTTTCTTT.

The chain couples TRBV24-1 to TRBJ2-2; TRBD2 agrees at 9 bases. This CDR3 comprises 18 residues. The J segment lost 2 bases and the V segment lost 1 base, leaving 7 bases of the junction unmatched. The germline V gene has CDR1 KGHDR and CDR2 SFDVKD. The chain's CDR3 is CATSDFGLAGANTGELFF. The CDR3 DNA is TGTGCCACCAGTGATTTTGGTTTAGCGGGGGCTAACACCGGGGAGCTGTTTTTT.

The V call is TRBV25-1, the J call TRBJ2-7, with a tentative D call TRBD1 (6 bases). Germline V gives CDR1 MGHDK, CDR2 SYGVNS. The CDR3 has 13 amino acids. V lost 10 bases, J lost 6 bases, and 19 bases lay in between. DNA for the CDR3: TGTGCCACCCGCAGAACAGGGTCTCGCGAGCAGTACTTC. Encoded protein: CATRRTGSREQYF.

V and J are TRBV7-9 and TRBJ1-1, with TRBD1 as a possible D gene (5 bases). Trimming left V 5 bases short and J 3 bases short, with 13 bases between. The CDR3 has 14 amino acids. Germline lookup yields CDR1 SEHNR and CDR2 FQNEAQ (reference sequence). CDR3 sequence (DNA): TGTGCCAGCAGCAAGACGTGGGGGGACACTGAAGCTTTCTTT. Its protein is CASSKTWGDTEAFF.

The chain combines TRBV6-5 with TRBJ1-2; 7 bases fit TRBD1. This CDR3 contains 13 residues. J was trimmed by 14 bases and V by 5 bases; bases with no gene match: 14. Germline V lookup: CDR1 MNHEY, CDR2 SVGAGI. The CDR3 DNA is TGTGCCAGCAGTCCGAGCAGACAGGGATCGAAAACCTTC. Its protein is CASSPSRQGSKTF.

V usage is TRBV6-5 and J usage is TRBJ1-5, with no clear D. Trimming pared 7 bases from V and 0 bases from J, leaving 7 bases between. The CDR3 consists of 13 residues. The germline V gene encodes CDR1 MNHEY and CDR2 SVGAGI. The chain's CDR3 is CASNRYSNQPQHF. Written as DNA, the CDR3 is TGTGCCAGCAACCGGTATAGCAATCAGCCCCAGCATTTT.

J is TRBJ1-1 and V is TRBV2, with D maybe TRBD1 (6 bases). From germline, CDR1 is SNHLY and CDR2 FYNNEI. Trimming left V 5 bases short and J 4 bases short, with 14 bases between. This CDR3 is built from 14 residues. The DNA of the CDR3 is TGTGCCAGCAGTAGGTATGGGGGCGGCACTGAAGCTTTCTTT. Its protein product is CASSRYGGGTEAFF.

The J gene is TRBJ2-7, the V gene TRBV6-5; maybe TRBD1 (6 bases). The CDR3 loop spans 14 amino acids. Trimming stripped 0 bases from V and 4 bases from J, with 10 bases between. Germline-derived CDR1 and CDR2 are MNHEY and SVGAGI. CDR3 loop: CASSYSQGIYEQYF. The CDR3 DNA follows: TGTGCCAGCAGTTACTCTCAGGGGATTTACGAGCAGTACTTC.

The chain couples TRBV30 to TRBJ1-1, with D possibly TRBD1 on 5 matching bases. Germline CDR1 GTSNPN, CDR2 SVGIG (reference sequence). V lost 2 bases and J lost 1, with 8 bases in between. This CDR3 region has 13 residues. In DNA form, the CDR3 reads TGTGCCTGGAGTAGACAGACGAACACTGAAGCTTTCTTT. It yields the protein CAWSRQTNTEAFF.

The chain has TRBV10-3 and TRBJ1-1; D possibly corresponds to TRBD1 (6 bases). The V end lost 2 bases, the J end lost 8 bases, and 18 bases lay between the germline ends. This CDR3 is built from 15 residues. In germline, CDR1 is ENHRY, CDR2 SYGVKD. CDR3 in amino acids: CAISEQGINEIEAFF. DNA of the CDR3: TGTGCCATCAGTGAGCAGGGGATAAACGAAATAGAAGCTTTCTTT.

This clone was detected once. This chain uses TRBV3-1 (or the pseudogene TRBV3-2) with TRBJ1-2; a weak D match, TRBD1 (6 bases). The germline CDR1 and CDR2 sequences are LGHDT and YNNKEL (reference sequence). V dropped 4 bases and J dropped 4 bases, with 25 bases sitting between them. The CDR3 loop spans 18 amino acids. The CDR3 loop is CASSRHELGPQGSYGYTF. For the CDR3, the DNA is TGTGCCAGCAGCCGCCACGAACTGGGTCCTCAGGGGAGCTATGGCTACACCTTC.

In DNA form, the CDR3 reads TGTGCCAGCAGCTTCCGGGACAGCCCCGTCTACGAGCAGTACTTC. Translated: CASSFRDSPVYEQYF. The chain couples TRBV11-2 to TRBJ2-7; 7 bases are a match to TRBD1. The V and J ends lost 3 bases and 3 bases, in that order; junction bases with no gene match: 8. Germline V gene sequence: CDR1 SGHAT, CDR2 FQNNGV. The CDR3 runs 15 residues.

CDR3 nucleotides: TGTGCCAGCAGTTCATCCGGGACAGGGAGTGAAAAACTGTTTTTT. Amino acid sequence: CASSSSGTGSEKLFF. The V call is TRBV5-6, the J call TRBJ1-4, with TRBD1 identical over 9 bases. This CDR3 contains 15 residues. Germline assignment: CDR1 SGHDT and CDR2 YYEEEE. The V segment lost 5 bases and the J segment 7 bases; nucleotides outside the gene matches: 9.

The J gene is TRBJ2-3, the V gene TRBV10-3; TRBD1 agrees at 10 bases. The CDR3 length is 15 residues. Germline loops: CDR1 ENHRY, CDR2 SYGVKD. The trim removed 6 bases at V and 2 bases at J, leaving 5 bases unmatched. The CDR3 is CAIRAGQGHTDTQYF. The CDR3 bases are TGTGCCATCAGGGCGGGACAGGGGCACACAGATACGCAGTATTTT.

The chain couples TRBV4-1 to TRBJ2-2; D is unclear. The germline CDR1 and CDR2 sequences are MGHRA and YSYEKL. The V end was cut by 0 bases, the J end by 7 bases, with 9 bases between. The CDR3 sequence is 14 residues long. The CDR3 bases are TGCGCCAGCAGCCAAGACAAAGTGAGCGGGGAGCTGTTTTTT. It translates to CASSQDKVSGELFF.

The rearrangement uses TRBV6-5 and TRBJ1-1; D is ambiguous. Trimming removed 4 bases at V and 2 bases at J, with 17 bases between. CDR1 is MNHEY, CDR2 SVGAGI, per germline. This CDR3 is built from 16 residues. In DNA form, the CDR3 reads TGTGCCAGCAGTTTCGTATTTTCAGGCCCCAACACTGAAGCTTTCTTT. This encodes CASSFVFSGPNTEAFF.

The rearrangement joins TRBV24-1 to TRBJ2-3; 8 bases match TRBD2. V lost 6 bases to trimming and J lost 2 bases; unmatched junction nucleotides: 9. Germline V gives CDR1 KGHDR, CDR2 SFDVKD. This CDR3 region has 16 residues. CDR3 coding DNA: TGTGCCACCAGTCATAAACAGCGGGGGCCCACAGATACGCAGTATTTT. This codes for CATSHKQRGPTDTQYF.

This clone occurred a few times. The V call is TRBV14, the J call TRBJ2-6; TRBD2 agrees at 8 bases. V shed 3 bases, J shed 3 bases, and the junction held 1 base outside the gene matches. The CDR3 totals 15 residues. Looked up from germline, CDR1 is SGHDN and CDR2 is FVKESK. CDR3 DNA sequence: TGTGCCAGCAGCCACGGGAGGGTTGGGGCCAACGTCCTGACTTTC. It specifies CASSHGRVGANVLTF.

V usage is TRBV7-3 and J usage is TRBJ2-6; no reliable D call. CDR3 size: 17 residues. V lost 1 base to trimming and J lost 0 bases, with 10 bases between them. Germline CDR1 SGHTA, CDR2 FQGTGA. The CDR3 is CASSLMPVGSGANVLTF. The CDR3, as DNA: TGTGCCAGCAGCTTAATGCCCGTCGGCTCTGGGGCCAACGTCCTGACTTTC. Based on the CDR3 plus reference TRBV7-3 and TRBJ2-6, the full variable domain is GAGVSQTPSNKVTEKGKYVELRCDPISGHTALYWYRQSLGQGPEFLIYFQGTGAADDSGLPNDRFFAVRPEGSVSTLKIQRTERGDSAVYLCASSLMPVGSGANVLTFGAGSRLTVL.

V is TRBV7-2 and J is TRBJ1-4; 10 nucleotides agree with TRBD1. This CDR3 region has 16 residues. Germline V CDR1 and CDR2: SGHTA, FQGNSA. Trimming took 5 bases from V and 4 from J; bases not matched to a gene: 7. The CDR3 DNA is TGTGCCAGCAGCGACAGGACAGGGGGAATTAATGAAAAACTGTTTTTT. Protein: CASSDRTGGINEKLFF.